This TCR beta chain derives from a study of CD8+CD57+ T cells in acquired aplastic anemia. The study, taken as a whole, reports: A set of twenty-nine CD8+ CDR3 sequences was shared between patients and controls, and these sequences appeared highly expressed in patients.

This CDR3 spans 14 amino acids. Per the germline V gene, CDR1 is SNHLY and CDR2 is FYNNEI. As regards this clonotype: Its antigen is as yet unknown. Because it lacks the conserved phenylalanine or tryptophan at the end, this CDR3 is likely a read error.

It was patients with CD8+CD57+ cell expansion by flow cytometry who were chosen for sequencing. Diagnosis of severe acquired aplastic anemia applied to all patients. The template for TCR beta VDJ and CDR3 sequence profiling was genomic DNA. TCRdb reanalysed the reads using MiXCR and keeps one entry per CDR3 protein. Seen here are roughly 170,000 distinct CDR3 sequences, around 50% observed once, and the top ten hold 10% to 15%. The sample taken for sequencing was sorted CD4+, CD8+, or CD8+CD57+ T cells (not recorded which) from PBMCs. This receptor was obtained from a human donor with aplastic anemia. This chain joins TRBV2 and TRBJ2-3, with TRBD2 matching over 9 bases. CDR3 bases: TGTGCCAGCATCGAGACTAGCGGATCAGACACGCAGTATCTT. Translated: CASIETSGSDTQYL.